This T cell receptor (beta chain) was profiled in a study of shared clonotypes between healthy human individuals. Study-level findings and limits: The represented genetic and exposure-history diversity was limited by the small number of donors.

Assay execution took place at the deep level. Method: immunoSEQ multiplex PCR; TCRdb's copy keeps in-frame clones and lacks some. The sample includes about 2.2 million clones, over 85% seen only once; the top ten take over 1.5%. The CDR3 spans 19 residues. Per germline, CDR1 MNHEY and CDR2 SMNVEV (reference sequence). The ends lost 2 bases at V and 4 bases at J; junction bases unmatched: 15. The naive CD8 population came from CD45RO-negative cells selected for CCR7, without terminally differentiated effector memory CD45RA+ cells. Donors, healthy HIV-negative adults, lacked recent acute infections or vaccinations. For this clone: Its antigen is unknown.

The sample comprised naive CD8+ T cells from PBMCs. V gene TRBV27 combines with J gene TRBJ2-2; 8 bases match TRBD2. The receptor was derived from a man aged 18 to 35 in good health. Some clones in this sample may be carry-over from other donors' samples. The CDR3 bases are TGTGCCAGCAGTTTAACCATTCTAAGCGGGAGTAGTGGCACCGGGGAGCTGTTTTTT. Amino acids: CASSLTILSGSSGTGELFF.